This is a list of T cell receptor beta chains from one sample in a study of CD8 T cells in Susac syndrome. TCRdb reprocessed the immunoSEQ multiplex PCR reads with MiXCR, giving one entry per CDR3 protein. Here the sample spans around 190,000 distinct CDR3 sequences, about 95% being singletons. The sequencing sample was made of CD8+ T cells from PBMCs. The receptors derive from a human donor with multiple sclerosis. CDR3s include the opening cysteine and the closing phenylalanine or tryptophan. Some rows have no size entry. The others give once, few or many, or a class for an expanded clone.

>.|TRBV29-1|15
CSVVPYSSSYNEQFF
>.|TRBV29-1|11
CSVVMQETQYF
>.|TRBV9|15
CASSSGTGANEKLFF
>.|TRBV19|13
CASSIVQNSPLHF
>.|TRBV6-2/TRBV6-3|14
CASSYIGMNTEAFF
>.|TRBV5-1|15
CASSPGTGGFDEQFF
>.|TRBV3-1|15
CASSPLLARYNEQFF
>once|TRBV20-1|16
CSATRLMYGGNNEQFF
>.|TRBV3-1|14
CASSRSAGGHEQFF
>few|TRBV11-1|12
CASGPEIDTQYF
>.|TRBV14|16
CASSQDTALAYNEQFF
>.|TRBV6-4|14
CASSEGPFTDTQYF
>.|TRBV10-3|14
CAISERDSNQPQHF
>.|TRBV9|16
CASSLRAGSNTGELFF
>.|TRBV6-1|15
CASTQGEGRRETQYF
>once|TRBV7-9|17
CASSTDLQSSYNSPLHF
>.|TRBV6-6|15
CASSPTGLAGNTIYF
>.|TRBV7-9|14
CASSFAGLNQPQHF
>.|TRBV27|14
CASRPPGRADTQYF
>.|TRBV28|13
CASSFRSNNEQFF
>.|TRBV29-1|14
CSVEEYRVGEKLFF
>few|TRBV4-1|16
CASSQVQGATNEKLFF
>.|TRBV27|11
CASHWGHEQFF
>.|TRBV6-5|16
CASSYGLGAGDEKLFF
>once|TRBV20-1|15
CSARGLAASTDTQYF
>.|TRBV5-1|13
CASSSTPTDTQYF
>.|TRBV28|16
CASSPFVTGGGGELFF
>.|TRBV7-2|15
CASILRGTPPYEQYF
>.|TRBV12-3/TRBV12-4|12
CASSSGEYEQYF
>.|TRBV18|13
CASSPLRNFGYTF
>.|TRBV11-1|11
CASKLAGELFF
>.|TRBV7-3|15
CASSPAGGSQETQYF
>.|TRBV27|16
CASSLAGTSVPNEQFF
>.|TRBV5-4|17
CASSWAGERPSTDTQYF
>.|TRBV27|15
CASSSGTSAANEQFF
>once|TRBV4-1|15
CASSRGQGQAYEQYF
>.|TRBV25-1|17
CASSETTNPSYYNEQFF
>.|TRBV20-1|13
CSATDRGQLGYTF
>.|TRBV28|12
CASSLKAGELFF
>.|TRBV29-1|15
CSVEGGKGHTDTQYF
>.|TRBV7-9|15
CASSFRRGSSYEQYF
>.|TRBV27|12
CATFGAGYEQYF
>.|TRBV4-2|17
CASSQRLGTGSTDTQYF
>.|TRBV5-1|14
CASSLGNPTDTQYF
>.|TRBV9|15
CASSVVGRTYNEQFF
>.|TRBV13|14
CASRTRTGEETQYF
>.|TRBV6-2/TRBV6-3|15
CASSLTGKSYNEQFF
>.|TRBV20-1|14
CSARDLRVNTEAFF
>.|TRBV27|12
CASKTAYNEQFF
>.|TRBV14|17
CASSQDSRYSGANVLTF
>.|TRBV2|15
CASSEVGGENQPQHF